Presented here are 29 T cell receptor beta chains from one specimen sequenced in a study of cytomegalovirus exposure and HLA in healthy donors. Researchers ran the PCR with 60 Vbeta and 13 Jbeta primers. Method: immunoSEQ multiplex PCR; TCRdb's copy keeps in-frame clones and lacks some. This table holds over 85,000 clones, 75% to 90% found once. The material sequenced was PBMCs. The receptors come from a man in his forties in good health and CMV-seronegative.

The genes are TRBV10-3 and TRBJ2-7; D gene unclear. Looked up from germline, CDR1 is ENHRY and CDR2 is SYGVKD. V was trimmed by 5 bases and J by 2 bases, leaving 13 bases between them. The CDR3 covers 14 residues. The CDR3 DNA sequence: TGTGCCATCAGTTTCCGGGTCTCCCCCTACGAGCAGTACTTC. Its protein is CAISFRVSPYEQYF.

The chain has TRBV30 and TRBJ1-5; 10 bases line up with TRBD1. With 1 base clipped from V and 11 bases from J, the junction kept 8 bases outside the gene matches. This CDR3 has 14 residues. Germline CDR1 and CDR2: GTSNPN and SVGIG (reference sequence). Here the CDR3 reads CAWSGQGAPGAQHF. CDR3 DNA: TGTGCCTGGAGTGGACAGGGGGCACCCGGGGCCCAGCATTTT. The entire variable domain, with the rest obtained from reference TRBV30 and TRBJ1-5, is as follows: SQTIHQWPATLVQPVGSPLSLECTVEGTSNPNLYWYRQAAGRGLQLLFYSVGIGQISSEVPQNLSASRPQDRQFILSSKKLLLSDSGFYLCAWSGQGAPGAQHFGDGTRLSIL.

This sequence joins TRBV25-1 and TRBJ1-5; TRBD1 might be the D (5 bases). V dropped 1 base and J dropped 3 bases, with 7 bases sitting between them. The CDR3 sequence is 14 residues long. Germline loops: CDR1 MGHDK, CDR2 SYGVNS. Written as DNA, the CDR3 is TGTGCCAGCAGTGAATGGGGCGACAATCAGCCCCAGCATTTT. Protein: CASSEWGDNQPQHF.

The chain uses TRBV19 and TRBJ2-5; tentative D call: TRBD2 (6 bases). This CDR3 contains 14 residues. V lost 5 bases to trimming and J lost 5 bases, with 15 bases between them. Germline assignment: CDR1 LNHDA and CDR2 SQIVND (reference sequence). CDR3 protein: CASSSAGLGETQYF. The CDR3 bases are TGTGCCAGTAGTTCCGCGGGGCTTGGGGAGACCCAGTACTTC.

This rearrangement joins TRBV7-2 to TRBJ2-7; TRBD1 agrees at 9 bases. Per germline, CDR1 SGHTA and CDR2 FQGNSA. V shed 1 base and J 5 bases; nucleotides not matched to a gene: 6. The CDR3 extends over 15 amino acids. CDR3 sequence (DNA): TGTGCCAGCAGCTTAGAACAGGGGGCTAACCACGAGCAGTACTTC. It yields the protein CASSLEQGANHEQYF.

The V gene is TRBV9, the J gene TRBJ2-5; 8 bases fit TRBD2. The V and J ends lost 4 bases and 2 bases, in that order; junction bases with no gene match: 13. This CDR3 region has 17 residues. Germline CDR1 and CDR2: SGDLS and YYNGEE. The CDR3 bases are TGTGCCAGCAGCCCGGAAATAGCGGGGTTACTTCAAGAGACCCAGTACTTC. Amino acid sequence: CASSPEIAGLLQETQYF.

CDR3 region: CASRAGYYGYTF. CDR3 nucleotide sequence: TGTGCCAGTAGGGCAGGATACTATGGCTACACCTTC. The chain recombines TRBV19 with TRBJ1-2; D call uncertain. With 6 bases removed from V and 3 bases from J, the gap between germline ends came to 8 bases. Germline V gene lookup returns CDR1 LNHDA and CDR2 SQIVND (reference sequence). The CDR3 has 12 amino acids.

The gene calls are TRBV6-1 and TRBJ1-5; unclear D gene. Trimming took 1 base from V and 1 from J, leaving 8 bases between them. This CDR3 comprises 15 residues. The germline gives CDR1 MNHNS, CDR2 SASEGT. CDR3 residues: CASSEGSVSNQPQHF. In DNA form, the CDR3 reads TGTGCCAGCAGTGAAGGTTCTGTGAGCAATCAGCCCCAGCATTTT.

The CDR3, as DNA: TGCGCCAGCAGCTTCTTGGGGACAGGGATTGACGAGCAGTACTTC. Protein: CASSFLGTGIDEQYF. The rearrangement uses TRBV5-1 and TRBJ2-7; 9 nucleotides match TRBD1. In germline, CDR1 is SGHRS, CDR2 YFSETQ. The trim removed 2 bases at V and 5 bases at J, leaving 8 bases unmatched. This CDR3 comprises 15 residues.

CDR3 residues: CASMRTGENTEAFF. CDR3 nucleotide sequence: TGTGCCAGCATGCGGACGGGGGAGAACACTGAAGCTTTCTTT. V usage is TRBV6-5 and J usage is TRBJ1-1, with a possible D match to TRBD1 (5 bases). Germline lookup yields CDR1 MNHEY and CDR2 SVGAGI. The CDR3 length is 14 residues. The V and J ends lost 7 bases and 1 base respectively, with 13 bases between them.

The J gene is TRBJ2-3, the V gene TRBV4-1; 7 nucleotides line up with TRBD1. The CDR3 loop spans 17 amino acids. Germline assignment: CDR1 MGHRA and CDR2 YSYEKL. Trimming at V came to 0 bases and at J to 2 bases, leaving 8 bases not matched to a gene. The CDR3 DNA sequence: TGCGCCAGCAGCCAAGATCCCGGACAGGCGAACACAGATACGCAGTATTTT. Amino acids: CASSQDPGQANTDTQYF.

This clone was found a few times. The chain carries TRBV9 and TRBJ1-2; D perhaps matches TRBD1 (5 bases). Germline V gene sequence: CDR1 SGDLS, CDR2 YYNGEE. Trimming took off 0 bases at V and 6 bases at J, with 12 bases between the two ends. The CDR3 spans 14 residues. The CDR3 here is CASSVGSRVHGYTF. CDR3 sequence (DNA): TGTGCCAGCAGCGTAGGGTCCAGGGTACATGGCTACACCTTC.

The V and J genes are TRBV2 and TRBJ2-3; unclear D gene. Germline CDR1 is SNHLY and CDR2 is FYNNEI. Trimming removed 9 bases at V and 9 bases at J, with 10 bases between. The CDR3 totals 10 residues. The CDR3 DNA reads TGTGCCAGTAGCTTGTCGACGCAGTATTTT. Encoded protein: CASSLSTQYF.

This clone showed up just a few times. J is TRBJ1-6 and V is TRBV5-1; D is unresolved. This CDR3 is built from 16 residues. Trimming removed 1 base at V and 0 bases at J, with 8 bases between. Germline V gene lookup returns CDR1 SGHRS and CDR2 YFSETQ. The CDR3 sequence is CASSLKAGSYNSPLHF. The CDR3 DNA sequence: TGCGCCAGCAGCTTGAAAGCCGGCTCCTATAATTCACCCCTCCACTTT.

The rearrangement links TRBV7-8 to TRBJ1-1, with D possibly TRBD1 on 6 matching bases. The CDR3 runs 12 residues. Trimming took off 3 bases at V and 11 bases at J, with 13 bases between the two ends. Looked up from germline, CDR1 is SGHVS and CDR2 is FQNEAQ. The CDR3 region is CASSFPQGWAFF. For the CDR3, the DNA is TGTGCCAGCAGCTTCCCCCAGGGGTGGGCTTTCTTT.

CDR3: CSARDRETQYF. The DNA for the CDR3 is TGCAGTGCTAGAGATCGAGAGACCCAGTACTTC. The chain couples TRBV20-1 to TRBJ2-5, with no clear D. Germline V lookup: CDR1 DFQATT, CDR2 SNEGSKA (reference sequence). The CDR3 is made up of 11 amino acids. The V and J ends lost 0 bases and 4 bases respectively, with 3 bases between them.

This chain uses TRBV4-3 with TRBJ1-4; 10 bases are shared with TRBD1. This CDR3 comprises 17 residues. J lost 7 bases, V lost 1 base, and 9 bases had no gene match. Germline V gives CDR1 LGHNA, CDR2 YSLEER. The CDR3 sequence: CASSQAWGTGEIEKLFF. The CDR3 region has the DNA TGCGCCAGCAGCCAAGCATGGGGGACAGGGGAAATTGAAAAACTGTTTTTT.

CDR3 coding DNA: TGTGCCTGGAGTGTACCCGGGGGTACGCGGGAGCAGTACTTC. Its protein product is CAWSVPGGTREQYF. This chain uses TRBV30 with TRBJ2-7; perhaps TRBD2 as D (6 bases). Trimming removed 0 bases at V and 7 bases at J, with 16 bases between. The CDR3 contains 14 residues. Germline CDR1 reads GTSNPN; CDR2 reads SVGIG (reference sequence).

The chain combines TRBV19 with TRBJ1-5, with 9 bases fitting TRBD1. Unmatched junction bases numbered 11, after V lost 4 bases and J lost 7 bases. Per germline, CDR1 LNHDA and CDR2 SQIVND (reference sequence). The CDR3 is 16 amino acids. CDR3 in DNA: TGTGCCAGTAGTACACAGGGGGCGATCCAAAGCCAGCCCCAGCATTTT. Translating it yields CASSTQGAIQSQPQHF.

The chain combines TRBV6-6 with TRBJ2-7; possible D gene TRBD1, 5 bases. V lost 6 bases, J lost 4 bases, and 10 bases lay in between. CDR1 MNHNY and CDR2 SVGAGI come from the germline V gene (reference sequence). This CDR3 has 12 amino acids. The CDR3 sequence: CASRQQEYEQYF. The CDR3, as DNA: TGTGCCAGCAGGCAACAGGAGTACGAGCAGTACTTC.

The genes are TRBV5-1 and TRBJ1-1; 7 bases match TRBD1. The germline V gene has CDR1 SGHRS and CDR2 YFSETQ. V lost 0 bases, J lost 5 bases, and 4 bases stayed unmatched. CDR3 length equals 14 residues. The CDR3 region has the DNA TGCGCCAGCAGCTTGGAAGGGGGCTGGACTGAAGCTTTCTTT. Translation: CASSLEGGWTEAFF.

Details on this clone: Other DNA sequences within the sample encode an identical CDR3. This chain joins TRBV29-1 and TRBJ1-2, with no clear D. CDR1 is SQVTM, CDR2 ANQGSEA, per germline. V was cut by 6 bases and J by 6 bases, with 5 bases left in between. The CDR3 is 9 residues long. As DNA, the CDR3 is TGCAGCGTCTCCGATGGCTACACCTTC. Translated, it gives CSVSDGYTF.

This clone was detected only a few times. J is TRBJ1-5 and V is TRBV5-6, with D unresolved. This CDR3 region has 15 residues. Germline CDR1 SGHDT, CDR2 YYEEEE. V dropped 5 bases and J dropped 0 bases, with 12 bases sitting between them. The CDR3 is CASSRSQNSNQPQHF. The CDR3 nucleotides are TGTGCCAGCAGTCGTTCCCAGAATAGCAATCAGCCCCAGCATTTT.

The V and J genes are TRBV10-3 and TRBJ1-1, with 7 bases fitting TRBD1. Trimming at V came to 2 bases and at J to 2 bases, leaving 2 bases not matched to a gene. CDR3 length: 14 residues. The germline V gene encodes CDR1 ENHRY and CDR2 SYGVKD. CDR3 sequence reads: CAISEGQANTEAFF. CDR3 sequence (DNA): TGTGCCATCAGTGAGGGACAGGCAAACACTGAAGCTTTCTTT.

The gene calls are TRBV9 and TRBJ2-7, with 8 bases that match TRBD2. This CDR3 spans 14 amino acids. In germline, CDR1 is SGDLS, CDR2 YYNGEE. V shed 3 bases, J shed 1 base, and the junction held 3 bases outside the gene matches. The CDR3 loop reads CASSAGGVSYEQYF. In DNA, the CDR3 is TGTGCCAGCAGCGCCGGGGGGGTTTCCTACGAGCAGTACTTC.

The chain links TRBV6-1 to TRBJ1-3; unclear D gene. The CDR3 loop spans 15 amino acids. Trimming took off 4 bases at V and 0 bases at J, with 10 bases between the two ends. Germline lookup yields CDR1 MNHNS and CDR2 SASEGT. DNA for the CDR3: TGTGCCAGCAGTGCCGGTAAGAGCTCTGGAAACACCATATATTTT. This translates into CASSAGKSSGNTIYF.

The chain uses TRBV6-1 and TRBJ2-4, with D tentatively TRBD1 (6 bases). This CDR3 is 15 amino acids long. Germline V CDR1 and CDR2: MNHNS, SASEGT. The V end was cut by 5 bases, the J end by 5 bases, with 16 bases between. CDR3 sequence (DNA): TGTGCCAGCAGTCGAAGGCAGGGGCAGGAAAACATTCAGTACTTC. It specifies CASSRRQGQENIQYF.

CDR3 bases: TGTGCCAGCAGTTTAGTTGGGACAGGGGTAGCCAAAAACATTCAGTACTTC. Protein product: CASSLVGTGVAKNIQYF. The chain employs TRBV28 and TRBJ2-4; TRBD1 agrees at 10 bases. V shed 2 bases and J 0 bases; nucleotides not matched to a gene: 4. The CDR3 spans 17 residues. Germline V CDR1 and CDR2: MDHEN, SYDVKM.

The CDR3: CASSPRIVGGYTF. Written as DNA, the CDR3 is TGTGCCAGCAGTCCGCGGATTGTCGGTGGCTACACCTTC. The rearrangement uses TRBV28 and TRBJ1-2; D call uncertain. This CDR3 is 13 amino acids long. The V end lost 5 bases, the J end lost 7 bases, and 14 bases lay between the germline ends. Looked up from germline, CDR1 is MDHEN and CDR2 is SYDVKM.